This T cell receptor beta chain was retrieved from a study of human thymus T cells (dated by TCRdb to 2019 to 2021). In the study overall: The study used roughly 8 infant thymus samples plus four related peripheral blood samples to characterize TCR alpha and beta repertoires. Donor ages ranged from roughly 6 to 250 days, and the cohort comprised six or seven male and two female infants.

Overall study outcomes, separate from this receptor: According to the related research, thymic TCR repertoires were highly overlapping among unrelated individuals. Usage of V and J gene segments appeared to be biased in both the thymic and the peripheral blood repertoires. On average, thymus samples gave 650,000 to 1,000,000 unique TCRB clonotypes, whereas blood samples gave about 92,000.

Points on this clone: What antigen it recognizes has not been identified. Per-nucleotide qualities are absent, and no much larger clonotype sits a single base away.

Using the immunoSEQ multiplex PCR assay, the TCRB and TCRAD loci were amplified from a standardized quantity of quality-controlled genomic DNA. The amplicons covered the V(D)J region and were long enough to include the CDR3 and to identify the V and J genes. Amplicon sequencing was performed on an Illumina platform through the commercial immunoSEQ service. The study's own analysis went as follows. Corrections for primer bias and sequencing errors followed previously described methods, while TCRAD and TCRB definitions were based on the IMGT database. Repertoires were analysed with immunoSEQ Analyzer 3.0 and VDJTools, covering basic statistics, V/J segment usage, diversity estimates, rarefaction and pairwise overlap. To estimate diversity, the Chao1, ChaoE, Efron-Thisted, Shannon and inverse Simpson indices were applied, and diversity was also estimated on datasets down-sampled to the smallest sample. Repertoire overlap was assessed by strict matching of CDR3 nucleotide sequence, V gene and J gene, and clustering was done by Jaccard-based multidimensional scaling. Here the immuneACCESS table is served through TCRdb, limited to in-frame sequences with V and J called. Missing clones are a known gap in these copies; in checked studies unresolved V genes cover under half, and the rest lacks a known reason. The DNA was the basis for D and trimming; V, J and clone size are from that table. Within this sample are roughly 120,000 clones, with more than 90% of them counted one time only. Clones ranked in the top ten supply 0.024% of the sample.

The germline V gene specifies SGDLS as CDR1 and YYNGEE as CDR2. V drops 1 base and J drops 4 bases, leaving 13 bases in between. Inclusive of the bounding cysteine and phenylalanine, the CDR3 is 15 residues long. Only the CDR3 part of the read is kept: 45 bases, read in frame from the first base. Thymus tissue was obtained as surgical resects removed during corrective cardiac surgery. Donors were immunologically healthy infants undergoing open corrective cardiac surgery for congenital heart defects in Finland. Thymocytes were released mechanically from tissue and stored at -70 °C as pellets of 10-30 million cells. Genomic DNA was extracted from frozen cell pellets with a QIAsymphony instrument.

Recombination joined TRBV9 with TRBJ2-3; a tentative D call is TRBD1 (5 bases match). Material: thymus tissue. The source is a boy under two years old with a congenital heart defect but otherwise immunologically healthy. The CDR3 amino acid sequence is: CASSVRVRGSDTQYF. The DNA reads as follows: TGTGCCAGCAGCGTAAGGGTTAGGGGATCAGATACGCAGTATTTT.